A selection of T cell receptor beta chains follows, all from one sample in a study of monozygotic twins with cystic fibrosis. The repertoire was sequenced with immunoSEQ multiplex PCR; TCRdb's copy has only in-frame clones and lacks some. Of fewer than 30,000 clones listed, approximately 86% are singletons. Material for sequencing was blood. These TCRs come from a girl aged 2 to 10 with cystic fibrosis. The CDR3 runs from the conserved cysteine through the conserved F or W. Each record gives: D gene, V gene, J gene, clone size, CDR3 protein, CDR3 DNA. D genes are given only for firm matches. Not all rows give a size; the values are once, few, many and, for expanded clones, a class.

TRBD1	TRBV11-2	TRBJ2-7	-	CASSPRRLAQGASYEQYF	TGTGCCAGCAGCCCCCGTCGGTTAGCTCAGGGGGCTTCCTACGAGCAGTACTTC
TRBD1	TRBV6-1	TRBJ2-7	-	CASSKGTGGYEQYF	TGTGCCAGCAGTAAGGGGACAGGGGGTTACGAGCAGTACTTC
TRBD1	TRBV6-5	TRBJ1-2	-	CASSRGQGHGYTF	TGTGCCAGCAGCAGGGGACAGGGACATGGCTACACCTTC
TRBD2	TRBV18	TRBJ2-1	-	CASSPSGLYNEQFF	TGTGCCAGCTCACCTAGCGGGCTGTACAATGAGCAGTTCTTC
TRBD1	TRBV2	TRBJ1-2	-	CASSARGTGSAYGYTF	TGTGCCAGCAGTGCTCGTGGGACAGGATCCGCCTATGGCTACACCTTC
-	TRBV27	TRBJ2-7	-	CASSPPPGDTFYF	TGTGCCAGCAGTCCCCCTCCGGGAGATACGTTTTACTTC
-	TRBV7-9	TRBJ2-7	once	CASTPSTMGPFYEQYF	TGTGCCAGCACCCCTTCGACCATGGGCCCCTTCTACGAGCAGTACTTC
-	TRBV19	TRBJ1-5	-	CASSISGDSNQPQHF	TGTGCCAGTAGTATTTCAGGGGATAGCAATCAGCCCCAGCATTTT
TRBD2	TRBV7-2	TRBJ2-7	-	CASSSSLAGASYEQYF	TGTGCCAGCAGCTCCTCCCTAGCGGGGGCCTCCTACGAGCAGTACTTC
TRBD1	TRBV5-6	TRBJ1-5	-	CASSLAGQGIAQPQHF	TGTGCCAGCAGCTTGGCGGGACAGGGTATCGCTCAGCCCCAGCATTTT
-	TRBV7-2	TRBJ1-2	-	CASRYQGRGYTF	TGTGCCAGCAGGTACCAAGGCCGAGGCTACACCTTC
TRBD2	TRBV7-6	TRBJ2-2	-	CASSRQLADQYTGELFF	TGTGCCAGCAGCCGACAGCTAGCGGATCAGTACACCGGGGAGCTGTTTTTT
TRBD1	TRBV11-2	TRBJ2-7	-	CASSLGRWDRGRKYF	TGTGCCAGCAGCTTAGGGAGGTGGGACAGGGGGCGAAAGTACTTC
-	TRBV10-1	TRBJ2-7	few	CASSAGFNEQYF	TGCGCCAGCAGTGCAGGGTTCAACGAGCAGTACTTC
-	TRBV5-6	TRBJ1-5	-	CASSFSEGIKNNQPQHF	TGTGCCAGCAGCTTTAGCGAGGGGATTAAGAACAATCAGCCCCAGCATTTT
-	TRBV30	TRBJ1-2	-	CAWTMMAAAGYTF	TGTGCCTGGACCATGATGGCAGCAGCTGGCTACACCTTC
TRBD1	TRBV27	TRBJ1-1	-	CASSEQGGTEAFF	TGTGCCAGCAGTGAACAGGGGGGCACTGAAGCTTTCTTT
-	TRBV29-1	TRBJ2-1	-	CSGGTSRSYNEQFF	TGCAGCGGGGGGACAAGTCGCTCCTACAATGAGCAGTTCTTC
TRBD2	TRBV27	TRBJ2-7	-	CASSPRGGSSYEQYF	TGTGCCAGCAGTCCACGGGGGGGAAGCTCCTACGAGCAGTACTTC
TRBD1	TRBV27	TRBJ2-5	-	CASSLMSGTGQETQYF	TGTGCCAGCAGTCTGATGTCCGGGACAGGGCAAGAGACCCAGTACTTC
TRBD1	TRBV5-3	TRBJ2-7	-	CARISGDRGIHEQYF	TGTGCCAGAATTTCCGGGGACAGGGGTATCCACGAGCAGTACTTC
TRBD2	TRBV4-2	TRBJ2-1	-	CASSQDSGLADYNEQFF	TGTGCCAGCAGCCAAGACTCGGGACTAGCGGACTACAATGAGCAGTTCTTC
-	TRBV6-1	TRBJ1-3	-	CASLETWGSGNTIYF	TGTGCCAGCCTAGAAACGTGGGGCTCTGGAAACACCATATATTTT
-	TRBV5-1	TRBJ2-5	-	CASSSGFRRKETQYF	TGCGCCAGCAGCTCCGGGTTCCGTCGAAAAGAGACCCAGTACTTC
-	TRBV30	TRBJ1-2	-	CAWSSMDYGGYTF	TGTGCCTGGAGTTCTATGGACTACGGTGGCTACACCTTC